The clone carrying this T cell receptor (beta chain) was found a few times. Its antigen is still unknown. V shed 7 bases, J shed 4 bases, and the junction held 10 bases outside the gene matches. The CDR3 has 14 residues. Per the germline V gene, CDR1 is SGHDN and CDR2 is FVKESK. Clones were read by immunoSEQ multiplex PCR, and TCRdb kept only the in-frame ones, dropping some. This sample has approximately 160,000 clones; 91% occur once, and the top ten carry about 2.9%. This entry is derived from a study of cytomegalovirus exposure and HLA in healthy donors. General study findings and limits: The study listed 150 to 200 cytomegalovirus-associated TCR beta chains. It was reportedly the case that the classifier diagnosed cytomegalovirus status with high specificity and sensitivity. Across donors, most TCRs were seen rarely, yet some public ones were widespread. A few CMV-associated chains were confirmed in vitro to be specific for CMV antigens.

The chain uses TRBV14 and TRBJ2-7, with 7 positions matching TRBD2. The specimen was PBMCs. The clonotype comes from a woman under 30 in good health and CMV-seropositive. CDR3 region: CASTRGAGPYEQYF. Here the CDR3 DNA reads TGTGCCAGCACCCGGGGAGCGGGGCCTTACGAGCAGTACTTC.